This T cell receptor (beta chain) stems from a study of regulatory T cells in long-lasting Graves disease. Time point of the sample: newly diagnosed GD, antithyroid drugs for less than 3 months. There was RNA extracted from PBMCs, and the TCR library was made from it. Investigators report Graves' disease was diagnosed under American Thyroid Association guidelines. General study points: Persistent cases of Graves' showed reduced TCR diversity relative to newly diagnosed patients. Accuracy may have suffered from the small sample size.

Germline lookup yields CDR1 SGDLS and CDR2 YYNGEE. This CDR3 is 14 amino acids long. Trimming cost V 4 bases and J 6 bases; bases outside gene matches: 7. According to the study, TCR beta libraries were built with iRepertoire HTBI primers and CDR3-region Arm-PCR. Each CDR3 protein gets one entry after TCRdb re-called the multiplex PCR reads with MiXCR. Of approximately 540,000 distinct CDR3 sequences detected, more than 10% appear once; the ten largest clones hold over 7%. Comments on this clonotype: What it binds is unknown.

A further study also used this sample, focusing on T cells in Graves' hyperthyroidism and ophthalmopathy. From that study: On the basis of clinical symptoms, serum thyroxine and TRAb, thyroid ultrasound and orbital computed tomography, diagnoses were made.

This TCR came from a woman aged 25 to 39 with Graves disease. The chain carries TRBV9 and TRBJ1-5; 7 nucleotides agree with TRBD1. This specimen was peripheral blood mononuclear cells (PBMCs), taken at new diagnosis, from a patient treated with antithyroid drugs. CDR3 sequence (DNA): TGTGCCAGCAGCTCGGGAGGGGGCCGTCAGCCCCAGCATTTT. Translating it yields CASSSGGGRQPQHF.